The 30 T cell receptor beta chains below all came from one sample that was sequenced in a study of blood T cell repertoires in COVID-19. TCRdb's table, derived via immunoSEQ multiplex PCR, lists solely in-frame clones and lacks some. The sample has about 76,000 clones; about 90% are singletons. Material for sequencing was peripheral blood. These receptors were taken from a human donor in a cohort sampled during active COVID-19.

The gene calls are TRBV7-9 and TRBJ1-5; the match to TRBD1 covers 9 bases. In germline, CDR1 is SEHNR, CDR2 FQNEAQ (reference sequence). With 3 bases clipped from V and 3 bases from J, the junction kept 15 bases outside the gene matches. The CDR3 sequence is 19 residues long. The CDR3 coding sequence is TGTGCCAGCAGCTTGGGGACAGGGAAGGTCCAAGGTCCCAATCAGCCCCAGCATTTT. Translating it yields CASSLGTGKVQGPNQPQHF. The entire variable domain, with the rest obtained from reference TRBV7-9 and TRBJ1-5, is as follows: DTGVSQNPRHKITKRGQNVTFRCDPISEHNRLYWYRQTLGQGPEFLTYFQNEAQLEKSRLLSDRFSAERPKGSFSTLEIQRTEQGDSAMYLCASSLGTGKVQGPNQPQHFGDGTRLSIL.

The genes are TRBV2 and TRBJ2-1; the D gene is possibly TRBD2 (6 bases). V gave up 6 bases and J gave up 4 bases, with 10 bases separating them. From germline, CDR1 is SNHLY and CDR2 FYNNEI. CDR3 length equals 13 residues. DNA for the CDR3: TGTGCCAGCAGGGAGGGGCCGTACAATGAGCAGTTCTTC. Translated, it gives CASREGPYNEQFF.

The V gene is TRBV5-6, the J gene TRBJ2-5; D is perhaps TRBD2 (5 bases). Trimming stripped 1 base from V and 2 bases from J, with 9 bases between. Per the germline V gene, CDR1 is SGHDT and CDR2 is YYEEEE. The CDR3 length is 14 residues. CDR3: CASSLTRDQETQYF. Here the CDR3 DNA reads TGTGCCAGCAGCTTGACTAGGGATCAAGAGACCCAGTACTTC. Together with reference TRBV5-6 and TRBJ2-5, the CDR3 gives the full variable domain: DAGVTQSPTHLIKTRGQQVTLRCSPKSGHDTVSWYQQALGQGPQFIFQYYEEEERQRGNFPDRFSGHQFPNYSSELNVNALLLGDSALYLCASSLTRDQETQYFGPGTRLLVL.

This chain uses TRBV6-1 with TRBJ1-3; D is uncertain. The CDR3 has 15 amino acids. The germline gives CDR1 MNHNS, CDR2 SASEGT. With 3 bases removed from V and 4 bases from J, the gap between germline ends came to 13 bases. CDR3 protein: CASSDQAGAGNTIYF. The CDR3 DNA reads as TGTGCCAGCAGTGACCAGGCCGGTGCCGGAAACACCATATATTTT.

This clone came up once. The genes are TRBV7-2 and TRBJ2-5; TRBD2 matches 11 bases. Trimming took 5 bases from V and 2 from J; bases not matched to a gene: 10. The CDR3 loop spans 17 amino acids. The germline gives CDR1 SGHTA, CDR2 FQGNSA. Here the CDR3 reads CASSKRQGLAAQETQYF. CDR3 coding DNA: TGTGCCAGCAGCAAACGACAGGGACTAGCGGCTCAAGAGACCCAGTACTTC.

This rearrangement joins TRBV10-3 to TRBJ2-7; the D gene is possibly TRBD1 (6 bases). V was cut by 3 bases and J by 5 bases, with 14 bases left in between. Germline CDR1 ENHRY, CDR2 SYGVKD. The length of the CDR3 is 14 residues. CDR3 DNA sequence: TGTGCCATCAGTGAATTACCACAGGGCCACGAGCAGTACTTC. It encodes CAISELPQGHEQYF.

The chain is built from TRBV10-1 and TRBJ1-1; the match to TRBD1 covers 9 bases. V shed 6 bases, J shed 4 bases, and the junction held 6 bases outside the gene matches. Germline assignment: CDR1 WNHNN and CDR2 SYGVQD (reference sequence). CDR3 length: 14 residues. CDR3 DNA: TGCGCCAGCAGAAAAGGGACAGGGCTCACTGAAGCTTTCTTT. This encodes CASRKGTGLTEAFF.

This chain connects TRBV19 to TRBJ2-5; 9 bases align to TRBD2. Germline CDR1 and CDR2: LNHDA and SQIVND (reference sequence). CDR3 length: 17 residues. Losses at the gene ends were 4 bases for V and 5 bases for J; bases not matched to a gene: 14. CDR3 loop: CASSTRGGRIREETQYF. In DNA, the CDR3 is TGTGCCAGTAGTACGCGGGGGGGCCGGATCAGGGAGGAGACCCAGTACTTC.

The genes are TRBV5-6 and TRBJ2-1; D ambiguous. This CDR3 spans 12 amino acids. From germline, CDR1 is SGHDT and CDR2 YYEEEE. V lost 1 base and J 7 bases, leaving 6 bases between the germline ends. Here the CDR3 DNA reads TGTGCCAGCAGCTTGATCGGGAATGAGCAGTTCTTC. Its translation is CASSLIGNEQFF.

V and J are TRBV18 and TRBJ1-1; D might be TRBD1 (5 bases). The CDR3 consists of 15 residues. V lost 2 bases to trimming and J lost 6 bases, with 16 bases between them. Germline CDR1 KGHSH, CDR2 LQKENI. CDR3 sequence: CASSPIEQPGAEAFF. DNA of the CDR3: TGTGCCAGCTCACCAATCGAACAGCCGGGGGCTGAAGCTTTCTTT.

The rearrangement uses TRBV2 and TRBJ1-1; TRBD1 matches at 7 bases. Germline V CDR1 and CDR2: SNHLY, FYNNEI. Trimming took 5 bases from V and 1 from J; bases not matched to a gene: 7. The length of the CDR3 is 15 residues. The CDR3 protein is CASSTIQGRNTEAFF. As DNA, the CDR3 is TGTGCCAGCAGTACCATACAGGGGAGGAACACTGAAGCTTTCTTT.

The chain links TRBV19 to TRBJ1-3; TRBD1 might be the D (6 bases). The CDR3 runs 15 residues. V was trimmed by 7 bases and J by 3 bases, leaving 16 bases between them. Germline-derived CDR1 and CDR2 are LNHDA and SQIVND (reference sequence). CDR3 bases: TGTGCCAGTATCAGGAGGGGGGGACTTGGAAACACCATATATTTT. It encodes CASIRRGGLGNTIYF.

This clone was seen just once. V and J are TRBV7-2 and TRBJ2-4; the D gene is possibly TRBD2 (6 bases). V was clipped by 1 base and J by 3 bases, with 16 bases between them. The CDR3 sequence is 17 residues long. CDR1 and CDR2 from the germline V gene are SGHTA and FQGNSA. This CDR3 reads CASSLDTTGVGKNIQYF. CDR3 sequence (DNA): TGTGCCAGCAGCTTAGATACGACGGGGGTAGGCAAAAACATTCAGTACTTC.

V gene TRBV7-7 combines with J gene TRBJ2-1; 14 nucleotides agree with TRBD2. Germline-derived CDR1 and CDR2 are SSHAT and FNYEAQ (reference sequence). CDR3 length: 15 amino acids. V was pared by 5 bases and J by 7 bases, with 4 bases of the junction left unmatched. The CDR3 DNA follows: TGTGCCAGCAGCCCGGGACTAGCGGGGGAGAATGAGCAGTTCTTC. Its translation: CASSPGLAGENEQFF. Complete variable domain (other parts from reference TRBV7-7 and TRBJ2-1): GAGVSQSPRYKVTKRGQDVTLRCDPISSHATLYWYQQALGQGPEFLTYFNYEAQPDKSGLPSDRFSAERPEGSISTLTIQRTEQRDSAMYRCASSPGLAGENEQFFGPGTRLTVL.

This rearrangement joins TRBV9 to TRBJ2-6; TRBD1 matches at 7 bases. Germline V gives CDR1 SGDLS, CDR2 YYNGEE. The CDR3 consists of 23 residues. V was clipped by 0 bases and J by 2 bases; unmatched bases: 23. The CDR3 DNA is TGTGCCAGCAGCGTAGATTCGACCCCGCTCGTCGACAGGGTAAAACCTGGGGCCAACGTCCTGACTTTC. This gives the protein CASSVDSTPLVDRVKPGANVLTF. Variable domain in full (rest from reference TRBV9 and TRBJ2-6): DSGVTQTPKHLITATGQRVTLRCSPRSGDLSVYWYQQSLDQGLQFLIQYYNGEERAKGNILERFSAQQFPDLHSELNLSSLELGDSALYFCASSVDSTPLVDRVKPGANVLTFGAGSRLTVL.

The chain employs TRBV5-4 and TRBJ2-2, with TRBD1 matching over 9 bases. With 2 bases clipped from V and 4 bases from J, the junction kept 12 bases outside the gene matches. CDR1 and CDR2 (germline): SGHNT, YYREEE (reference sequence). The CDR3 runs 18 residues. The CDR3 spells CASSFGPRQGDRTGELFF. CDR3 sequence (DNA): TGTGCCAGCAGCTTTGGGCCCCGACAGGGGGATCGCACCGGGGAGCTGTTTTTT. The variable domain in full, with the rest retrieved from reference TRBV5-4 and TRBJ2-2, is ETGVTQSPTHLIKTRGQQVTLRCSSQSGHNTVSWYQQALGQGPQFIFQYYREEENGRGNFPPRFSGLQFPNYSSELNVNALELDDSALYLCASSFGPRQGDRTGELFFGEGSRLTVL.

This chain joins TRBV11-3 and TRBJ1-5; TRBD1 matches at 8 bases. Germline CDR1 reads SGHNT; CDR2 reads YENEEA. The CDR3 covers 15 residues. The junction had 4 bases not matched to a gene; V was cut back by 1 base and J by 5 bases. CDR3 DNA sequence: TGTGCCAGCAGCTTAGCGGACAGGGTCCATCAGCCCCAGCATTTT. Its protein is CASSLADRVHQPQHF.

The CDR3 reads CASSLRVPGAYEQYF. CDR3 nucleotide sequence: TGTGCCAGCAGCTTAAGAGTACCGGGGGCCTACGAGCAGTACTTC. The rearrangement joins TRBV7-2 to TRBJ2-7, with D possibly TRBD2 on 6 matching bases. Germline-derived CDR1 and CDR2 are SGHTA and FQGNSA. Trimming left V 2 bases short and J 2 bases short, with 13 bases between. The CDR3 sequence is 15 residues long.

The chain links TRBV24-1 to TRBJ1-4; D is uncertain. The CDR3 has 16 residues. Germline loops: CDR1 KGHDR, CDR2 SFDVKD. V dropped 5 bases and J dropped 0 bases, with 12 bases sitting between them. The CDR3 coding sequence is TGTGCCACCAGTGTCAGCGCCGGGGCAACTAATGAAAAACTGTTTTTT. Translating it yields CATSVSAGATNEKLFF.

In this sample, this clone turned up once. The J gene is TRBJ2-3, the V gene TRBV7-2; 12 nucleotides agree with TRBD2. Trimming cost V 5 bases and J 5 bases; bases outside gene matches: 5. The CDR3 spans 15 residues. Germline-derived CDR1 and CDR2 are SGHTA and FQGNSA. The CDR3 coding sequence is TGTGCCAGCAGCATCGGACTAGCGGGGAGAGATACGCAGTATTTT. This gives the protein CASSIGLAGRDTQYF.

This chain connects TRBV25-1 to TRBJ1-3; a weak D match, TRBD1 (6 bases). The CDR3 covers 14 residues. CDR1 is MGHDK, CDR2 SYGVNS, per germline. Trimming removed 4 bases at V and 4 bases at J, with 11 bases between. The CDR3 is CASSGNTGGNTIYF. CDR3 sequence (DNA): TGTGCCAGCAGTGGTAATACAGGGGGAAACACCATATATTTT.

The rearrangement uses TRBV28 and TRBJ2-1; D gene unclear. CDR1 is MDHEN and CDR2 is SYDVKM in the germline V gene. The germline V and J ends were trimmed by 1 base and 5 bases, with 3 bases remaining between them. The CDR3 consists of 12 residues. CDR3 nucleotide sequence: TGTGCCAGCAGTTTATCTGACAATGAGCAGTTCTTC. Amino acids: CASSLSDNEQFF.

The chain carries TRBV10-3 and TRBJ1-2; a possible D gene is TRBD1 (5 bases). This CDR3 has 13 amino acids. Germline loops: CDR1 ENHRY, CDR2 SYGVKD. With 4 bases removed from V and 6 bases from J, the gap between germline ends came to 12 bases. The DNA of the CDR3 is TGTGCCATCAGTGGGGGGGAGAGGAATGGCTACACCTTC. Encoded protein: CAISGGERNGYTF.

The chain couples TRBV6-4 to TRBJ2-1; 10 nucleotides align to TRBD2. From germline, CDR1 is MRHNA and CDR2 SNTAGT. Unmatched junction bases numbered 6, after V lost 2 bases and J lost 5 bases. The CDR3 extends over 16 amino acids. The CDR3 DNA is TGTGCCAGCAGTGACAGCGGGAGGGGGGGCAACAATGAGCAGTTCTTC. This encodes CASSDSGRGGNNEQFF.

This chain joins TRBV5-1 and TRBJ2-1; D unclear. Germline-derived CDR1 and CDR2 are SGHRS and YFSETQ. Trimming removed 7 bases at V and 5 bases at J, with 13 bases between. The length of the CDR3 is 13 residues. The CDR3: CASRRPTNNEQFF. The CDR3 DNA sequence: TGCGCCAGCCGCCGGCCTACTAACAATGAGCAGTTCTTC.

J is TRBJ2-1 and V is TRBV6-5, with TRBD1 as a possible D gene (5 bases). Trimming took 8 bases from V and 6 from J, leaving 14 bases between them. The CDR3 is 13 amino acids. In germline, CDR1 is MNHEY, CDR2 SVGAGI. CDR3 in DNA: TGTGCCAGCCGCCGACAGAATCCCAATGAGCAGTTCTTC. Amino acids: CASRRQNPNEQFF.

This clone was seen once. The same CDR3 can be traced to other DNA sequences in this sample. The chain employs TRBV7-2 and TRBJ1-6, with 7 nucleotides matching TRBD1. CDR1 and CDR2 (germline): SGHTA, FQGNSA. The V and J ends lost 0 bases and 10 bases, in that order; junction bases with no gene match: 6. CDR3 length: 15 residues. CDR3 sequence (DNA): TGTGCCAGCAGCTTAGCCACAGGGGTCGGATCACCCCTCCACTTT. Translation: CASSLATGVGSPLHF.

V gene TRBV7-3 combines with J gene TRBJ1-2; 10 bases map to TRBD1. Germline V gene sequence: CDR1 SGHTA, CDR2 FQGTGA. V dropped 1 base and J dropped 8; count of bases not matched to a gene: 7. The CDR3 sequence is 15 residues long. Here the CDR3 reads CASSLMSTGQGGYTF. CDR3 nucleotide sequence: TGTGCCAGCAGCTTAATGTCCACGGGACAGGGGGGCTACACCTTC.

This clone occurred once. The rearrangement uses TRBV3-1 (or the pseudogene TRBV3-2) and TRBJ1-2; 9 bases fit TRBD1. There are 15 residues in the CDR3. The germline V gene has CDR1 LGHDT and CDR2 YNNKEL (reference sequence). V was pared by 3 bases and J by 7 bases, with 9 bases of the junction left unmatched. CDR3: CASSHAGQGLSGYTF. The CDR3 DNA follows: TGTGCCAGCAGCCACGCGGGACAGGGACTCAGTGGCTACACCTTC.

J is TRBJ2-2 and V is TRBV6-5; D is unclear. Trimming cost V 5 bases and J 7 bases, with 11 bases left between them. From germline, CDR1 is MNHEY and CDR2 SVGAGI. This CDR3 region has 13 residues. CDR3 amino acids: CASSQTRGGELFF. For the CDR3, the DNA is TGTGCCAGCAGTCAAACTCGAGGCGGGGAGCTGTTTTTT.